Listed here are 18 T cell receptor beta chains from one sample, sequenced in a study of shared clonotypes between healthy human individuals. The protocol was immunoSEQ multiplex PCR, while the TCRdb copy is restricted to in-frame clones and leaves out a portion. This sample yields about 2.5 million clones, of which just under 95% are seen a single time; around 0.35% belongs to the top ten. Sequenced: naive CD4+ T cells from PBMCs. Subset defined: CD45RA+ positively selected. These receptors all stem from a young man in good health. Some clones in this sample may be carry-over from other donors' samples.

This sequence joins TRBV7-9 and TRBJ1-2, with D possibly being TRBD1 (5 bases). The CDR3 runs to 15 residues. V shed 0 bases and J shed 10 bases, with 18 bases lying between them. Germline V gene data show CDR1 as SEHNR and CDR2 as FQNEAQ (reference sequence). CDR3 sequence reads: CASSLARGEPKDYTF. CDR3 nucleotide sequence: TGTGCCAGCAGCTTAGCGCGGGGGGAGCCAAAGGACTACACCTTC.

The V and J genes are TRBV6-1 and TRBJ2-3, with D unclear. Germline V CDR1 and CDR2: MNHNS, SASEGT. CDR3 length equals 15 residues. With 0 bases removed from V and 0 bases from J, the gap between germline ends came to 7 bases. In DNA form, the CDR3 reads TGTGCCAGCAGTGAAGCGCGGATCAGCACAGATACGCAGTATTTT. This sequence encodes CASSEARISTDTQYF.

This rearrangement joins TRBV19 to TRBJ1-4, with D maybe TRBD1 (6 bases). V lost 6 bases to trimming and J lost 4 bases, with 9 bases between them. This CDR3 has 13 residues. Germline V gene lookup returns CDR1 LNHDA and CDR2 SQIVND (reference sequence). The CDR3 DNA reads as TGTGCCAGTAGCAAACAGGGTAATGAAAAACTGTTTTTT. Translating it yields CASSKQGNEKLFF.

CDR3 sequence: CASRAGTPSVNEQFF. CDR3 nucleotides: TGTGCCAGCAGAGCCGGGACTCCCAGTGTCAATGAGCAGTTCTTC. V is TRBV2 and J is TRBJ2-1, with D possibly being TRBD2 (6 bases). Trimming took off 6 bases at V and 6 bases at J, with 18 bases between the two ends. The CDR3 length is 15 residues. Germline CDR1 SNHLY, CDR2 FYNNEI.

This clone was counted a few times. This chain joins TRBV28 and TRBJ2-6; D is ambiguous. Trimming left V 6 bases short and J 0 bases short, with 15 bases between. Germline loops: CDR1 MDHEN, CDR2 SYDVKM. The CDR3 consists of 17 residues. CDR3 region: CASRQRQVFSGANVLTF. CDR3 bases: TGTGCCAGCAGACAGAGACAAGTATTCTCTGGGGCCAACGTCCTGACTTTC.

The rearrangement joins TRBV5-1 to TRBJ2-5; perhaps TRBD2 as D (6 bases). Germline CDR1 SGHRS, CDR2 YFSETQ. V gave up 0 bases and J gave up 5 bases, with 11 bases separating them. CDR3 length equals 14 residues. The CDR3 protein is CASSLDSGGETQYF. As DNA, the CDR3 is TGCGCCAGCAGCTTGGATAGCGGTGGGGAGACCCAGTACTTC.

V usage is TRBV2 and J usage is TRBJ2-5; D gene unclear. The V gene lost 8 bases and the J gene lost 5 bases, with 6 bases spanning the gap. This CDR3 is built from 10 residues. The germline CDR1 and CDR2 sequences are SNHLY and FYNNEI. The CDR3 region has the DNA TGTGCCAGCTACTTGGAGACCCAGTACTTC. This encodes CASYLETQYF.

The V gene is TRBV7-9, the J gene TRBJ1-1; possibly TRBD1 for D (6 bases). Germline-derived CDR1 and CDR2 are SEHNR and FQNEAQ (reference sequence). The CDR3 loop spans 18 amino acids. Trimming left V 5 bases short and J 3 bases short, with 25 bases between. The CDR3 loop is CASSPSRGGRILDTEAFF. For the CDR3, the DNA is TGTGCCAGCAGCCCCTCCCGGGGGGGCAGGATTTTGGACACTGAAGCTTTCTTT.

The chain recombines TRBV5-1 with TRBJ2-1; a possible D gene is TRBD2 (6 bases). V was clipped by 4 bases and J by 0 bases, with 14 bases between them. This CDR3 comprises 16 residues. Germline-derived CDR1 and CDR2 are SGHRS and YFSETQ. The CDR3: CASSPIAESSYNEQFF. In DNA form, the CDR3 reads TGCGCCAGCAGCCCGATAGCGGAGAGCTCCTACAATGAGCAGTTCTTC.

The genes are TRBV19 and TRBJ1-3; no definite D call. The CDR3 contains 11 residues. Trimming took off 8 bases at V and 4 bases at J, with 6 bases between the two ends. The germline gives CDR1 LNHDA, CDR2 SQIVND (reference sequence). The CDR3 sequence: CASRSGNTIYF. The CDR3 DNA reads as TGTGCCAGTCGATCCGGAAACACCATATATTTT.

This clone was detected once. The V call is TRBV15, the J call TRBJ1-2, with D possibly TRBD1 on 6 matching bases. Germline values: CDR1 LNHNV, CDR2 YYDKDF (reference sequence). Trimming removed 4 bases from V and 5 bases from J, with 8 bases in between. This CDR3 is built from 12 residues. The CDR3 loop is CATSTDRYGYTF. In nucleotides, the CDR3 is TGTGCCACCAGCACCGACAGGTATGGCTACACCTTC.

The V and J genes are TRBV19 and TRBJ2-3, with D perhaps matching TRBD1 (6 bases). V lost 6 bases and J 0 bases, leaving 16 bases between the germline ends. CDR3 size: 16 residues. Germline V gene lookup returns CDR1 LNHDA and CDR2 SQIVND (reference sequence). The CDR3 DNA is TGTGCCAGTAGCCTCGACAGGAAACCGAGCACAGATACGCAGTATTTT. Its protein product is CASSLDRKPSTDTQYF. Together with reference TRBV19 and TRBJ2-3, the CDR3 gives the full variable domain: DGGITQSPKYLFRKEGQNVTLSCEQNLNHDAMYWYRQDPGQGLRLIYYSQIVNDFQKGDIAEGYSVSREKKESFPLTVTSAQKNPTAFYLCASSLDRKPSTDTQYFGPGTRLTVL.

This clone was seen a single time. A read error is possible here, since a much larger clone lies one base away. Written as DNA, the CDR3 is TGTGCCAGCAGCGCCGGGACAGGGGCCTACAATGAGCAGTTCTTC. Its protein product is CASSAGTGAYNEQFF. This chain connects TRBV7-9 to TRBJ2-1; TRBD1 matches at 10 bases. The CDR3 is 15 residues long. Per the germline V gene, CDR1 is SEHNR and CDR2 is FQNEAQ (reference sequence). After removal of 5 bases from V and 2 bases from J, the junction contained 3 bases not matched to a gene.

The chain's CDR3 is CASSAMVGGTYEQYF. The CDR3 DNA reads TGCGCCAGCAGCGCGATGGTTGGGGGCACCTACGAGCAGTACTTC. The chain is built from TRBV5-1 and TRBJ2-7; TRBD1 is a possible D gene (6 bases). The CDR3 is 15 residues long. The V gene lost 4 bases and the J gene lost 2 bases, with 16 bases spanning the gap. Germline loops: CDR1 SGHRS, CDR2 YFSETQ.

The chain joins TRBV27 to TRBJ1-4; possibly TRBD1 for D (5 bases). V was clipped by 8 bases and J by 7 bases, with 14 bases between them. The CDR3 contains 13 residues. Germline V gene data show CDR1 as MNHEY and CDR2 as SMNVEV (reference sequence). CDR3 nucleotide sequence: TGTGCCAGCTCCAGGGCCCCTACTGAAAAACTGTTTTTT. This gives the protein CASSRAPTEKLFF.

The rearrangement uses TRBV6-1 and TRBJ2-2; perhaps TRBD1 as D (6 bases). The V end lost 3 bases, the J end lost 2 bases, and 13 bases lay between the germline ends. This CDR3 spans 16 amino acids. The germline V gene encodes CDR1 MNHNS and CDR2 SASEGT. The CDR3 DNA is TGTGCCAGCAGTGAGGATGGGGGCTTAAACACCGGGGAGCTGTTTTTT. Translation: CASSEDGGLNTGELFF.

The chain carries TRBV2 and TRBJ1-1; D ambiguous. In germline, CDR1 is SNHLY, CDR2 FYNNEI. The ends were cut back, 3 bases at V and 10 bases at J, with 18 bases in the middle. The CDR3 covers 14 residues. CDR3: CASSEGSGTSVAFF. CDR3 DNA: TGTGCCAGCAGTGAGGGTTCTGGCACCTCCGTAGCTTTCTTT.

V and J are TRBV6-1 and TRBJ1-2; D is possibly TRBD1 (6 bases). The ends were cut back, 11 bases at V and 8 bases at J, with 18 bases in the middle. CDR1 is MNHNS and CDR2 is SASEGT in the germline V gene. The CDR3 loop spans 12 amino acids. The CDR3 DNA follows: TGTGCCGTACAGGGTACGGTGAGCGGCTACACCTTC. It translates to CAVQGTVSGYTF.